This T cell receptor beta chain was sequenced in a study of beta chain features in type 1 diabetes. This clone has more than one count but fewer than ten. The antigen is not known. Other DNA sequences in this specimen translate into the identical CDR3. Germline CDR1 reads SGHRS; CDR2 reads YFSETQ. The CDR3 totals 13 residues. Trimming cost V 4 bases and J 1 base, with 8 bases left between them. Reverse transcription of all isolated RNA meant that expressed TCRB transcripts were sequenced. Method: immunoSEQ multiplex PCR; TCRdb's copy keeps in-frame clones and lacks some. The sample lists some 190,000 clones; about 8% were seen once. General study results and limits: All four CD4+ subsets from Type 1 diabetes patients carried moderately but significantly shorter TCRB CDR3s. A potential PCR bias toward shorter templates would be equal in patient and control samples.

The source is a middle-aged woman with type 1 diabetes. V is TRBV5-1 and J is TRBJ1-1, with D tentatively TRBD1 (6 bases). The sequenced sample was central memory CD4+ T cells from blood. CDR3 in DNA: TGCGCCAGCAGCCGGACAGCGAACACTGAAGCTTTCTTT. This translates into CASSRTANTEAFF.